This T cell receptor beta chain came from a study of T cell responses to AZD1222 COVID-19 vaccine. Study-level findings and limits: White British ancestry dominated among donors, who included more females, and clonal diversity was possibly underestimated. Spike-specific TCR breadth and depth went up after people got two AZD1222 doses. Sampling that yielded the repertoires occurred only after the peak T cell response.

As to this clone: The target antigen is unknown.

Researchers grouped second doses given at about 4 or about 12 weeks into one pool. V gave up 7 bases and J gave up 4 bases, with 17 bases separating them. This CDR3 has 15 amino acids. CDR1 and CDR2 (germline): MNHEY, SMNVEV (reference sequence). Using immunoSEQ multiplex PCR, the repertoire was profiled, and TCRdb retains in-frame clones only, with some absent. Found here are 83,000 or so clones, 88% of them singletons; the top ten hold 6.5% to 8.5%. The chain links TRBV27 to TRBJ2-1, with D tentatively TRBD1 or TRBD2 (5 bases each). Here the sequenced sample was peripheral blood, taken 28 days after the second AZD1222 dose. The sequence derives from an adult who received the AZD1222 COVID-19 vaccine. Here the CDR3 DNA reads TGTGCCAGCAACCGTCCAGGGAGCGGTTACAATGAGCAGTTCTTC. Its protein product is CASNRPGSGYNEQFF.